This TCR beta chain was captured in a study of blood T cell repertoires in COVID-19. Across the whole study: Sample material is recorded as cDNA or gDNA derived from T cells, B-cell-depleted T cells, or PBMCs.

Generated by immunoSEQ multiplex PCR, the TCRdb table keeps only in-frame clones and is missing some. Among around 100,000 clones listed, 85% to 90% were seen once. Sequenced material: peripheral blood. The TCR was taken from a human donor in a cohort sampled during active COVID-19.

CDR3 amino acids: CASSRKWTGEPDTQYF. The DNA of the CDR3 is TGTGCCAGTAGTAGAAAGTGGACAGGGGAGCCAGATACGCAGTATTTT. V gene TRBV19 combines with J gene TRBJ2-3; 9 positions agree with TRBD1. CDR1 LNHDA and CDR2 SQIVND come from the germline V gene (reference sequence). The V and J ends lost 4 bases and 4 bases, in that order; junction bases with no gene match: 9. The CDR3 runs 16 residues.